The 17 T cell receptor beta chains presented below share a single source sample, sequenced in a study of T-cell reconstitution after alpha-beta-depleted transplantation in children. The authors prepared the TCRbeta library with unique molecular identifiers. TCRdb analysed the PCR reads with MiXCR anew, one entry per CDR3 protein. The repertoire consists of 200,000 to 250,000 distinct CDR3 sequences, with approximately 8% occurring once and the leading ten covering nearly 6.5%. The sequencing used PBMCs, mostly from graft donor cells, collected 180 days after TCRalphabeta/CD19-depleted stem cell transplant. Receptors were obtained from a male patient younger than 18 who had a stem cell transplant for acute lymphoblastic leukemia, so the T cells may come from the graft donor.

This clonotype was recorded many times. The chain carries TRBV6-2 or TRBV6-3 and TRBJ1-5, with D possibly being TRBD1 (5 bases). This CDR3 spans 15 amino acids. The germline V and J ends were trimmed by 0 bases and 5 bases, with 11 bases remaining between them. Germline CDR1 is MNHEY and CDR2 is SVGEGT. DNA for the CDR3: TGTGCCAGCAGTTACTCGAAGAGGGGTCATCAGCCCCAGCATTTT. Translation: CASSYSKRGHQPQHF.

DNA of the CDR3: TGTGCCAGCAGCTTAGTCCCGGGACAGTCCACAGATACGCAGTATTTT. It yields the protein CASSLVPGQSTDTQYF. V is TRBV7-6 and J is TRBJ2-3, with 7 nucleotides matching TRBD1. Per germline, CDR1 SGHVS and CDR2 FNYEAQ. This CDR3 comprises 16 residues. V lost 1 base, J lost 2 bases, and 6 bases stayed unmatched.

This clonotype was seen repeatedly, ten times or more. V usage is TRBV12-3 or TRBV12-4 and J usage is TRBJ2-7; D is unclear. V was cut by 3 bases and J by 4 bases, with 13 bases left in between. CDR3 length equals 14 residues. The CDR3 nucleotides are TGTGCCAGCAGTTTCAGAGACGCCAGTTACGAGCAGTACTTC. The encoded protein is CASSFRDASYEQYF.

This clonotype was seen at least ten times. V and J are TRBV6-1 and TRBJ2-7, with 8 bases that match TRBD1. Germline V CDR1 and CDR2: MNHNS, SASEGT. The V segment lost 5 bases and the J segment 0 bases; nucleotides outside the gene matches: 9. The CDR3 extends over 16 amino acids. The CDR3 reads CASSRPQGASSYEQYF. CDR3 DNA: TGTGCCAGCAGTAGGCCTCAGGGGGCAAGCTCCTACGAGCAGTACTTC.

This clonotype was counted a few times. In DNA, the CDR3 is TGCGCCAGCAGTCAATCGGTCAGACATAGCAATCAGCCCCAGCATTTT. Protein: CASSQSVRHSNQPQHF. The gene calls are TRBV23-1 and TRBJ1-5; D is unclear. TRBV23-1 counts as an open reading frame of uncertain function. This CDR3 spans 16 amino acids. The V end was cut by 0 bases, the J end by 0 bases, with 9 bases between.

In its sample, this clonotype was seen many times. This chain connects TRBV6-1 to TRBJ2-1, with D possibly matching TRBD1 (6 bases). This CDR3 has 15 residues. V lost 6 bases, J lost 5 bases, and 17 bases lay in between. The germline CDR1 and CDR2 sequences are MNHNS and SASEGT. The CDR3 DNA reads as TGTGCCAGCAGCGAACAGGGCTTCTTTAACAATGAGCAGTTCTTC. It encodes CASSEQGFFNNEQFF.

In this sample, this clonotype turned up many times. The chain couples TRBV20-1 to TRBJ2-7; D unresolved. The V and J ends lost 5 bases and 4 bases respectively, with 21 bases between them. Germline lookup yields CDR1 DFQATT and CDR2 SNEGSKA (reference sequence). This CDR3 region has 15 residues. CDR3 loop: CSALSIGRPAYEQYF. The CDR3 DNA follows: TGCAGTGCTTTATCCATTGGTCGTCCCGCATACGAGCAGTACTTC.

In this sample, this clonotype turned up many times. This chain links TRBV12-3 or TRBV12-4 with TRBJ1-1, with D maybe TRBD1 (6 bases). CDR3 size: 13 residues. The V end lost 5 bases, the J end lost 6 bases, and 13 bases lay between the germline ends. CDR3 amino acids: CASSARGAAEAFF. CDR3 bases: TGTGCCAGCAGTGCTCGGGGGGCCGCTGAAGCTTTCTTT.

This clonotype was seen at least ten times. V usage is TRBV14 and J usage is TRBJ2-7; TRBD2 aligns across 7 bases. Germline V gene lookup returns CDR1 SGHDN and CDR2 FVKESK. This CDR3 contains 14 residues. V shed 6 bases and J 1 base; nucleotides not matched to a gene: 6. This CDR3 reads CASSPRLASYEQYF. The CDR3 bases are TGTGCCAGCAGTCCACGACTAGCTTCCTACGAGCAGTACTTC. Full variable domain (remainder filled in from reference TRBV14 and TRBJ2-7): EAGVTQFPSHSVIEKGQTVTLRCDPISGHDNLYWYRRVMGKEIKFLLHFVKESKQDESGMPNNRFLAERTGGTYSTLKVQPAELEDSGVYFCASSPRLASYEQYFGPGTRLTVT.

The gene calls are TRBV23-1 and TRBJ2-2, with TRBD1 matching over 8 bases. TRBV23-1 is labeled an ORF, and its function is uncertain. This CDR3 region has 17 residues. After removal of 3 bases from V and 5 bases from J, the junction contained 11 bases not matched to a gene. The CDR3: CASSHMPTGEWTGELFF. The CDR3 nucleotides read TGCGCCAGCAGTCATATGCCGACAGGGGAGTGGACCGGGGAGCTGTTTTTT.

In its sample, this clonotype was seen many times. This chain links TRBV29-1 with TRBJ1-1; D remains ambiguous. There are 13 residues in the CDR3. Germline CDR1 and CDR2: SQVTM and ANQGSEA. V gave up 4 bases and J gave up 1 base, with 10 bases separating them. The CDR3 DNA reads TGCAGCGTTGTCGGAGGCGGGAACACTGAAGCTTTCTTT. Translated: CSVVGGGNTEAFF.

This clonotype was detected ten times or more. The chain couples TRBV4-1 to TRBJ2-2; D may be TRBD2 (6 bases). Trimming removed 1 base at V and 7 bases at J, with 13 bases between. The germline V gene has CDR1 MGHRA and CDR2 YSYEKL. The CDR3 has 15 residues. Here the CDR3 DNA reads TGCGCCAGCAGCCAAGGGAGGGGAGGAAGCGGGGAGCTGTTTTTT. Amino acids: CASSQGRGGSGELFF.

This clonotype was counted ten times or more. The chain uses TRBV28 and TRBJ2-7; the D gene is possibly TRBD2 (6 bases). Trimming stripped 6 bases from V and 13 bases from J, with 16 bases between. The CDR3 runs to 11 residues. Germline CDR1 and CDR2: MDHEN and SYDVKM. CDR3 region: CASSRQASAYF. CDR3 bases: TGTGCCAGCAGCCGCCAGGCTAGCGCTTACTTC.

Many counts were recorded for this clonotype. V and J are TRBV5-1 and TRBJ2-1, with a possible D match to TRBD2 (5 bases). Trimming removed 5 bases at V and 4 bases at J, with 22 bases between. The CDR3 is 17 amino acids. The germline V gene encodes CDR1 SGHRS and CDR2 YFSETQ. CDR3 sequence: CASRRSGLATGYNEQFF. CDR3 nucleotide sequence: TGCGCCAGCAGGCGGTCGGGTCTAGCTACCGGTTACAATGAGCAGTTCTTC.

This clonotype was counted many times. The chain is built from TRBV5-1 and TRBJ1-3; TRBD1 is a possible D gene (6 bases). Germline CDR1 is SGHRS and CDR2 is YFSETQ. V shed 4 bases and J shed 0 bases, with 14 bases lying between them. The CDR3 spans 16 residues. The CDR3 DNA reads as TGCGCCAGCAGCCTGGGGGACACCGACTCTGGAAACACCATATATTTT. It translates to CASSLGDTDSGNTIYF.

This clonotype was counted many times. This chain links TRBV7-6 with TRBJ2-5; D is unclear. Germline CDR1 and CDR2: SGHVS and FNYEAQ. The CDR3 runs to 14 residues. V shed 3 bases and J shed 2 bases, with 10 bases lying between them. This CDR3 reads CASSLGASQETQYF. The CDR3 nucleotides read TGTGCCAGCAGCTTGGGTGCATCTCAAGAGACCCAGTACTTC.

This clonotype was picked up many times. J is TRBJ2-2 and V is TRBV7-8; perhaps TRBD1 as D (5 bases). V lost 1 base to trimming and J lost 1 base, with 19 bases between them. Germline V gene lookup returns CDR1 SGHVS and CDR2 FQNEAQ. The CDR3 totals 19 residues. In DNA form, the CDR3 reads TGTGCCAGCAGCTTAGGACTGACCCTATTCCAGGGGAACACCGGGGAGCTGTTTTTT. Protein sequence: CASSLGLTLFQGNTGELFF.